This TCR beta chain originates from a study of Tregs in tolerant kidney transplant recipients. Overall study results and limits: Few patients were studied, so findings need validation in larger groups. Activated donor B cell expansion appeared to reveal the most relevant donor-specific TCRbeta repertoire. This study did not directly address biological reproducibility.

CD4+CD25+CD127- Tregs, CD4+CD25- non-Tregs, CD4 and CD8 cells were sorted. Profiled with immunoSEQ multiplex PCR; TCRdb holds only in-frame clones, not every one. The sample holds around 230,000 clones, about 80% seen once. A note on this clone: The antigen is not known.

Germline loops: CDR1 SNHLY, CDR2 FYNNEI. There are 15 residues in the CDR3. Trimming shortened V by 4 bases and J by 2 bases, and 14 bases separated the two germline ends. The genes are TRBV2 and TRBJ2-5, with unresolved D. Input material: CD4+ T cells from blood. The clonotype was recovered from a human donor in good health. The CDR3 loop is CASSARSPWQETQYF. Written as DNA, the CDR3 is TGTGCCAGCAGTGCCCGAAGCCCATGGCAAGAGACCCAGTACTTC.